The T cell receptor (beta chain) described here comes from a study of blood T cells in healthy people across ages. Findings and limits, study-wide: Relative to aged donors, long-lived donors carried more naive CD4+ cells and displayed higher diversity.

About this clonotype itself: What it recognizes is unknown.

The donors, all healthy, were Caucasians living in Russia, aged roughly 6 to 100. Sample-barcoded 5' priming and a J-beta primer mix drove a second PCR of roughly 7 to 11 cycles. TCRdb processed the 5' RACE reads anew with MiXCR; each CDR3 protein has one entry. The sample lists fewer than 950,000 distinct CDR3 sequences, roughly 35% seen once, with 10% to 15% in the top ten. This clonotype originated in a man aged 18 to 30 in good health. Specimen: blood.

This CDR3 is CASTNPGLAIHNEQFF. As DNA, the CDR3 is TGTGCCAGCACCAATCCGGGACTAGCGATACACAATGAGCAGTTCTTC. V gene TRBV3-1 combines with J gene TRBJ2-1; 10 bases are shared with TRBD2. The germline V gene encodes CDR1 LGHDT and CDR2 YNNKEL (reference sequence). The CDR3 has 16 amino acids. V trimming: 7 bases; J trimming: 5 bases; junction bases outside the gene matches: 11.